The rows below give T cell receptor beta chains drawn from one sample of a study of tumor and adjacent non-tumor tissue in lung cancer. MiXCR, run by TCRdb on the multiplex PCR reads, gives a single entry per CDR3 protein. This repertoire shows about 70,000 distinct CDR3 sequences, around 73% found once; its top ten account for 28%. Sequenced input: lung tumor tissue. Receptors originate from a man in his 60s with non-small cell lung cancer. The CDR3 runs from the conserved cysteine through the conserved F or W. A D gene is named only where the DNA matches it firmly. Clone size is shown for a subset of rows, as once, few, many or a class of expanded clone.

CDR3 protein	CDR3 DNA	clone size	V gene	D gene	J gene
CAGGGIGADVLTF	TGCGCCGGTGGGGGGATAGGGGCCGACGTCCTGACTTTC	NA	TRBV10-2	NA	TRBJ2-6
CASSYSRRGEDEAFF	TGTGCCAGCAGTTACTCCCGTAGGGGTGAGGATGAAGCTTTCTTT	NA	TRBV6-5	NA	TRBJ1-1
CASSAVTAGGPSYEQYF	TGTGCCAGCAGTGCGGTAACGGCGGGAGGACCCTCCTACGAGCAGTACTTC	NA	TRBV6-1	TRBD2	TRBJ2-7
CASTVGGEAGANVLTF	TGTGCCAGCACCGTGGGGGGGGAGGCTGGGGCCAACGTCCTGACTTTC	NA	TRBV6-1	TRBD2	TRBJ2-6
CDSSPSVGTQYF	TGTGACAGCAGTCCCTCTGTGGGTACGCAGTATTTT	NA	TRBV12-3/TRBV12-4	NA	TRBJ2-3
CASSWHPYTGELFF	TGTGCCAGCAGCTGGCACCCCTACACCGGAGAGCTGTTTTTT	NA	TRBV5-5	NA	TRBJ2-2
CNVDQETQYF	TGCAACGTTGATCAAGAGACCCAGTACTTC	NA	TRBV29-1	NA	TRBJ2-5
CASSLAELPYEQYF	TGTGCCAGCAGCTTGGCAGAGCTGCCATACGAGCAGTACTTC	NA	TRBV5-4	NA	TRBJ2-7
CANSSHGQGLYGYTF	TGTGCCAACAGTTCCCATGGACAGGGCCTCTATGGCTACACCTTC	NA	TRBV6-5	TRBD1	TRBJ1-2
CAWSVRTGTGQSPLHF	TGTGCCTGGAGTGTCCGGACCGGGACAGGCCAATCACCCCTCCACTTT	many	TRBV30	TRBD1	TRBJ1-6
CAISLTSVRAGYSDTQYF	TGTGCCATCAGCCTTACTAGCGTGAGGGCCGGCTACTCCGATACGCAGTATTTT	NA	TRBV6-1	TRBD2	TRBJ2-3
CSATLHNEQFF	TGTAGTGCTACCCTTCACAATGAGCAGTTCTTC	NA	TRBV20-1	NA	TRBJ2-1
CASSPPIFNSNQPQHF	TGTGCTAGCAGTCCCCCGATCTTCAATAGCAATCAGCCCCAGCATTTT	NA	TRBV6-1	NA	TRBJ1-5
CTITDGSSGANLLTF	TGTACCATCACGGACGGAAGCTCTGGGGCCAACCTCCTGACTTTC	NA	TRBV10-3	NA	TRBJ2-6
CNVDRSASYNEQFF	TGCAATGTTGATCGTAGCGCATCCTACAATGAGCAGTTCTTC	NA	TRBV29-1	NA	TRBJ2-1
CTSSYRVLDEQFF	TGTACAAGCAGTTACAGGGTCCTGGATGAGCAGTTCTTC	once	TRBV6-5	NA	TRBJ2-1
CASSSVIELFF	TGCGCCAGCAGCTCTGTGATTGAGCTGTTCTTC	NA	TRBV10-2	NA	TRBJ2-1
CASSPDYSETQYF	TGTGCCAGCAGCCCGGACTATTCAGAAACGCAGTATTTT	few	TRBV7-9	NA	TRBJ2-3
CASIREGSQETQYF	TGTGCCAGCATTCGGGAAGGCTCCCAAGAGACCCAGTACTTC	NA	TRBV2	NA	TRBJ2-5
CASSLTGDRTQHF	TGCGCCAGCAGCCTAACAGGGGATCGGACCCAGCATTTT	NA	TRBV10-2	TRBD1	TRBJ1-5
CSAPSNGSEVFF	TGCAGTGCCCCCTCTAATGGGTCTGAAGTTTTCTTT	few	TRBV20-1	NA	TRBJ1-1
CSARYPGLVGVDTQYF	TGCAGTGCTAGATATCCGGGACTAGTGGGGGTGGATACGCAGTATTTT	NA	TRBV20-1	TRBD2	TRBJ2-3
CSVEEEKQYF	TGCAGCGTTGAAGAGGAGAAACAGTACTTC	many	TRBV29-1	NA	TRBJ2-5
CSALPVTDRQYF	TGCAGCGCCCTCCCCGTCACAGATAGGCAGTATTTT	NA	TRBV29-1	NA	TRBJ2-3
CASCMPPGQSAETQYF	TGCGCCAGCTGCATGCCTCCGGGACAGTCGGCGGAGACCCAGTACTTC	NA	TRBV5-1	TRBD1	TRBJ2-5
CASTEQGTYEHYF	TGTGCCAGCACAGAACAGGGAACCTACGAGCACTACTTC	NA	TRBV6-1	NA	TRBJ2-7
CSVEVPGFCGAFF	TGCAGCGTTGAGGTCCCCGGGTTTTGTGGAGCTTTCTTT	NA	TRBV29-1	NA	TRBJ1-1
CDSSLEAETQYF	TGTGACAGCAGCTTAGAAGCAGAGACCCAGTACTTC	few	TRBV7-9	NA	TRBJ2-5
CASRRELGYNEQFF	TGCGCCAGTCGCCGGGAGCTGGGCTACAATGAGCAGTTCTTC	NA	TRBV5-1	NA	TRBJ2-1
CASSLAQGAELFF	TGTGCCAGCAGCTTAGCGCAGGGGGCTGAACTTTTCTTT	NA	TRBV11-1	TRBD1	TRBJ1-1
CSARVRRGEELFF	TGTAGTGCTAGAGTCAGGAGAGGTGAAGAACTGTTTTTT	NA	TRBV20-1	NA	TRBJ1-4
CASSLNQLAGLGEQFF	TGTGCCAGCAGCCTCAACCAACTAGCGGGGTTAGGTGAGCAGTTCTTC	medium-sized	TRBV11-3	TRBD2	TRBJ2-1
CASRLARFGNQSQHF	TGCGCAAGTCGCTTAGCCCGTTTTGGCAATCAGTCCCAGCATTTT	once	TRBV12-2	NA	TRBJ1-5
CSALEATAHYGYTF	TGCAGTGCTCTAGAGGCCACGGCCCACTATGGCTACACCTTC	NA	TRBV20-1	NA	TRBJ1-2
CASSRAAFSYGQYF	TGTGCCAGCAGTCGGGCCGCCTTTTCCTACGGGCAGTACTTC	NA	TRBV6-5	NA	TRBJ2-7
CASSTVSYNERFF	TGTGCCAGCAGCACGGTCTCCTACAATGAGCGGTTCTTC	NA	TRBV11-2	NA	TRBJ2-1
CASSLGTGGRATQYF	TGTGCCAGCAGCCTCGGAACTGGCGGGAGGGCTACGCAGTATTTT	NA	TRBV7-9	TRBD2	TRBJ2-3
CAGSPSKVNEQFF	TGTGCCGGAAGCCCCTCCAAAGTCAATGAGCAGTTCTTC	once	TRBV5-5	NA	TRBJ2-1
CASSFGQTTDTQYF	TGCGCCAGCAGCTTTGGCCAGACCACAGATACGCAGTATTTT	many	TRBV5-1	NA	TRBJ2-3
CASCVSGTSGRGFF	TGTGCCAGCTGTGTCTCTGGGACTAGCGGGAGAGGGTTCTTC	once	TRBV12-3/TRBV12-4	TRBD2	TRBJ2-1
CDSCYPSDALEQYF	TGTGACAGCTGTTACCCATCGGACGCCTTGGAGCAGTACTTC	NA	TRBV6-6	NA	TRBJ2-7
CASRFGRYRDRVYEQYF	TGTGCCAGCAGATTTGGTCGCTATCGGGACAGAGTCTACGAGCAGTACTTC	NA	TRBV12-3/TRBV12-4	TRBD1	TRBJ2-7
CASSFPHRDLDERFF	TGTGCCAGCAGTTTCCCTCATCGGGACCTCGATGAGCGGTTCTTC	NA	TRBV12-3/TRBV12-4	NA	TRBJ2-1
CSARTPMGRGLGIQYF	TGCAGTGCTAGAACTCCTATGGGCAGGGGGCTGGGCATTCAGTACTTC	NA	TRBV20-1	TRBD1	TRBJ2-4
CAGTCGRVSSGNTIYF	TGTGCCGGCACATGCGGCCGGGTTTCCTCTGGAAACACCATATATTTT	NA	TRBV5-6	NA	TRBJ1-3
CASYLARFGNQPQHF	TGTGCAAGTTACTTAGCCCGTTTTGGCAATCAGCCCCAGCATTTT	NA	TRBV12-2	NA	TRBJ1-5
CASSCGGGYIEAFF	TGTGCCAGCAGTTGTGGGGGAGGGTACATTGAAGCTTTCTTT	NA	TRBV12-3/TRBV12-4	NA	TRBJ1-1
CSATGQLSDEQFF	TGCAGTGCTACCGGACAGTTAAGCGATGAGCAGTTCTTC	NA	TRBV20-1	NA	TRBJ2-1
CASSYSGSSQETQYF	TGTGCCAGCAGCTATAGCGGTAGCTCCCAAGAGACCCAGTACTTC	many	TRBV11-2	NA	TRBJ2-5
CAISRTDEETQYF	TGTGCCATCAGTAGGACAGACGAAGAGACCCAGTACTTC	NA	TRBV6-4	NA	TRBJ2-5
CNAPGGGETHYF	TGCAACGCCCCGGGAGGGGGGGAGACCCATTACTTC	NA	TRBV29-1	TRBD2	TRBJ2-5
CSADTGLGQPQHF	TGCAGTGCTGATACAGGGCTGGGTCAGCCCCAGCATTTT	NA	TRBV20-1	NA	TRBJ1-5
CDSSQEGDTQYF	TGTGACAGCAGCCAGGAAGGGGATACACAGTACTTC	NA	TRBV7-9	NA	TRBJ2-5
CASSLGAIGEAFF	TGTGCAAGCAGTTTAGGGGCTATCGGGGAGGCTTTCTTT	NA	TRBV12-3/TRBV12-4	NA	TRBJ1-1
CSARLGSYNIDTQYF	TGCAGTGCTAGATTGGGCAGCTATAACATAGATACGCAGTATTTT	NA	TRBV20-1	NA	TRBJ2-3
CDATQQDNEQYF	TGCGATGCTACCCAACAGGACAACGAGCAGTACTTC	NA	TRBV20-1	NA	TRBJ2-7
CSAPGTSVNEMFF	TGCAGTGCCCCCGGGACTAGCGTAAATGAGATGTTCTTC	NA	TRBV20-1	TRBD2	TRBJ2-1